This TCR beta chain was found in a study of blood T cell repertoires in COVID-19. Per the authors' pipeline: Estimation of nucleated cell counts was performed using reference gene primer amplification. Profiling relied on immunoSEQ multiplex PCR, and the TCRdb table lists in-frame clones only, not all of them. That table furnishes V, J and clone size, whereas the DNA furnished D and trimming. The table shows some 65,000 clones, with over 75% occurring only once. The V gene end was trimmed by 3 bases and the J gene end by 3 bases; junction bases not matched to a gene: 3. The CDR3 spans 14 residues. Germline CDR1 LGHNT, CDR2 FRNRAP.

This clonotype was obtained from a man aged 80 or over with acute or convalescent COVID-19. The chain recombines TRBV12-5 with TRBJ2-7; 9 bases line up with TRBD1. Source material: peripheral blood. The CDR3 nucleotides are TGTGCTAGTGGTTTAGGGACAGGGAGCTACGAGCAGTACTTC. Amino acids: CASGLGTGSYEQYF.